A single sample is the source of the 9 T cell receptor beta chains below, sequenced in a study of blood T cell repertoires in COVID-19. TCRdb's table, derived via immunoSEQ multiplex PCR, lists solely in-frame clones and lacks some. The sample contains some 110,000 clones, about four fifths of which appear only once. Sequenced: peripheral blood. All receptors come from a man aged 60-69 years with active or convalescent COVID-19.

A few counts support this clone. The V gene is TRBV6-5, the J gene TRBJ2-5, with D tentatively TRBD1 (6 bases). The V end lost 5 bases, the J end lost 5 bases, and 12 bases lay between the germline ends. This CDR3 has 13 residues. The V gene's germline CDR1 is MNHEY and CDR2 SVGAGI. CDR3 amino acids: CASSKDRGETQYF. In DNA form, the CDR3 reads TGTGCCAGCAGTAAGGACAGAGGGGAGACCCAGTACTTC.

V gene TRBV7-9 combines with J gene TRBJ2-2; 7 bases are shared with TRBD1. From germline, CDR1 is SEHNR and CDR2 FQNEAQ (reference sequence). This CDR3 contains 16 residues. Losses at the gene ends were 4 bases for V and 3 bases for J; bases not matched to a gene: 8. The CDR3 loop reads CASSSTLTGYTGELFF. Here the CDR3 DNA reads TGTGCCAGCAGCTCGACATTGACAGGGTACACCGGGGAGCTGTTTTTT.

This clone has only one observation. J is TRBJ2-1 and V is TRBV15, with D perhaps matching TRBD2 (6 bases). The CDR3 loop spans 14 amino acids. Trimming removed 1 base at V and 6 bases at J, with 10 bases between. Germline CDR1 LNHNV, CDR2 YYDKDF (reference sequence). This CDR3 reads CATSRGEEGNEQFF. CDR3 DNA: TGTGCCACCAGCAGAGGGGAGGAAGGCAATGAGCAGTTCTTC.

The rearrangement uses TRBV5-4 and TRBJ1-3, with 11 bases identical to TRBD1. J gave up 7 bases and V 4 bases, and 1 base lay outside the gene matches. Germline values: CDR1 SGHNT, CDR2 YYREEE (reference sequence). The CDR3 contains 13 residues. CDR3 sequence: CASSRTGGNTIYF. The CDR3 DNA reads TGTGCCAGCAGCCGGACAGGGGGCAACACCATATATTTT.

DNA for the CDR3: TGTGCCAGTAGCCACACTAGCACAGGCTTCTACGAGCAGTACTTC. Its protein is CASSHTSTGFYEQYF. This rearrangement joins TRBV19 to TRBJ2-7; D is perhaps TRBD2 (6 bases). The CDR3 is 15 residues long. CDR1 is LNHDA and CDR2 is SQIVND in the germline V gene (reference sequence). Trimming left V 6 bases short and J 3 bases short, with 18 bases between.

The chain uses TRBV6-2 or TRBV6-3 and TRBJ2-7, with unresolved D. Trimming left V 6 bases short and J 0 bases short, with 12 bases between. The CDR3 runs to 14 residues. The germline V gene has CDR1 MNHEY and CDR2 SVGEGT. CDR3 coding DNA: TGTGCCAGCAGCTTTATCCCTTACTCCTACGAGCAGTACTTC. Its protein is CASSFIPYSYEQYF.

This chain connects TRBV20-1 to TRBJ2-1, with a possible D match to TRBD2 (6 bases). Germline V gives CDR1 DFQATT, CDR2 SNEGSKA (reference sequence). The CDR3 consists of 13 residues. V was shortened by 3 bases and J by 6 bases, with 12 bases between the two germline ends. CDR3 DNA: TGCAGTGCTAGTCCAGCGGGCCGCAATGAGCAGTTCTTC. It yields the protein CSASPAGRNEQFF.

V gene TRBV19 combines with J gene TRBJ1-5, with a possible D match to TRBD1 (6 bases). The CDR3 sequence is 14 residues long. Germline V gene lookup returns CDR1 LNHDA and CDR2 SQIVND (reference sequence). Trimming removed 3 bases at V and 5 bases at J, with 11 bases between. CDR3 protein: CASSIGQTHQPQHF. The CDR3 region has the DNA TGTGCCAGTAGTATCGGACAGACCCATCAGCCCCAGCATTTT.

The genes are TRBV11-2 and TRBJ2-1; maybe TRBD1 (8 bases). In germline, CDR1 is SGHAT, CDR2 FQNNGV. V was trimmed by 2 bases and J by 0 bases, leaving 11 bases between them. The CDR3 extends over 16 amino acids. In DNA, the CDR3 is TGTGCCAGCAGCTTAAGCGGGACAGGCTCCTACAATGAGCAGTTCTTC. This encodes CASSLSGTGSYNEQFF.